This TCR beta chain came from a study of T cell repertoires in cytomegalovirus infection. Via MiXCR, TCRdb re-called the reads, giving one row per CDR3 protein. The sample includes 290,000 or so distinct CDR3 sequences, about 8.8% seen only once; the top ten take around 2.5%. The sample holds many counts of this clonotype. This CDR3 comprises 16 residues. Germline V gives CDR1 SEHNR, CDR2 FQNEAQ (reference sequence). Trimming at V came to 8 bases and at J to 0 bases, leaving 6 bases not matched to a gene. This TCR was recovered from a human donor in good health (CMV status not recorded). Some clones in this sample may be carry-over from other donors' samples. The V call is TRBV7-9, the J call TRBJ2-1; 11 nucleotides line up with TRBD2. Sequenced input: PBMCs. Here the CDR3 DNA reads TGTGCCAGCTCGGTTAGCGGGGGGGCCTCCTACAATGAGCAGTTCTTC. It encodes CASSVSGGASYNEQFF.